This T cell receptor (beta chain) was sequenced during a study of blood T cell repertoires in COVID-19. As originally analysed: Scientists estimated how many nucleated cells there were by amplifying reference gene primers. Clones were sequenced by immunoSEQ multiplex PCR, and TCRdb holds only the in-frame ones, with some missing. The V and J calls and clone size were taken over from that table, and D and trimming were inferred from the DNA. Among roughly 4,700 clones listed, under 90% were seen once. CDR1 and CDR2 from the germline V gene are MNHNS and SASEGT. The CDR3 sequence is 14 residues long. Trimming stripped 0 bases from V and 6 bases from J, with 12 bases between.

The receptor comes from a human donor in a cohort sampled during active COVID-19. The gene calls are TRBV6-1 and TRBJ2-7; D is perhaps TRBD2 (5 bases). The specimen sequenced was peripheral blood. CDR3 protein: CASSEARAPGEQYF. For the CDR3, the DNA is TGTGCCAGCAGTGAAGCGAGGGCGCCGGGCGAGCAGTACTTC.